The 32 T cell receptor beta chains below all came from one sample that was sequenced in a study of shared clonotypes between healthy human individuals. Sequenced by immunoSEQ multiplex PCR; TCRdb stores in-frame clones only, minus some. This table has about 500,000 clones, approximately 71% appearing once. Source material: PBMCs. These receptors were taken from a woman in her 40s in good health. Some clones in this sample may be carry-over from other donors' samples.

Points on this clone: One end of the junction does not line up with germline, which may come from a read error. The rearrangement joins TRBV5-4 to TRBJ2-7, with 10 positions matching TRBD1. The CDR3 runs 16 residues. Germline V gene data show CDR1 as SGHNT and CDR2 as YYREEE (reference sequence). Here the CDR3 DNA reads TGCGCCAGCAGCCAAGGGCCGGACAGGGGGACCTACGAGCAGTACTTC. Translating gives CASSQGPDRGTYEQYF.

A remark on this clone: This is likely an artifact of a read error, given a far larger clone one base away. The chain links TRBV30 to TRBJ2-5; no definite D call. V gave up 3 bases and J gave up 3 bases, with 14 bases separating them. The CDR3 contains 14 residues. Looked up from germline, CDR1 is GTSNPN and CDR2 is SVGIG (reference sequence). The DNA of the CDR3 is TGTGCCTGGAGGAGGCTCCCGTACAAAGAGACCCAGTACTTC. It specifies CAWRRLPYKETQYF.

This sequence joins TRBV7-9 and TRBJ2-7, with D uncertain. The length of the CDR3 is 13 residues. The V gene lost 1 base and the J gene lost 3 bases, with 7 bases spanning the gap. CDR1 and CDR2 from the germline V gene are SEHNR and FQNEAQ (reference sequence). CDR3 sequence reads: CASSLEVGYEQYF. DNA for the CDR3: TGTGCCAGCAGCTTAGAGGTGGGCTACGAGCAGTACTTC.

The CDR3 coding sequence is TGTGCCAGCAGTTTGTTACGGACAGGCTATGGCTACACCTTC. Translated, it gives CASSLLRTGYGYTF. The chain employs TRBV28 and TRBJ1-2; 7 nucleotides line up with TRBD1. The V segment lost 3 bases and the J segment 4 bases; nucleotides outside the gene matches: 5. The germline gives CDR1 MDHEN, CDR2 SYDVKM. CDR3 size: 14 residues.

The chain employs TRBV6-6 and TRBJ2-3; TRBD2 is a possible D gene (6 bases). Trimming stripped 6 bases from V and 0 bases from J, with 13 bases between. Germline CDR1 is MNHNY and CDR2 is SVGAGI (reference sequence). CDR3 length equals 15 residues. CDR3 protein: CASRTTSKSTDTQYF. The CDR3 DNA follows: TGTGCCAGCAGGACCACTAGCAAAAGCACAGATACGCAGTATTTT.

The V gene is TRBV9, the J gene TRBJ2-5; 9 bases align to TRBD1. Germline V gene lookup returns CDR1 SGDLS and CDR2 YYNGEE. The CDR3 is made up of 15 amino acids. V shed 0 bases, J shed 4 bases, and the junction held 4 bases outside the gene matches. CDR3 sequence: CASSVGGTGLETQYF. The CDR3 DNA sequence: TGTGCCAGCAGCGTAGGAGGGACAGGGTTAGAGACCCAGTACTTC.

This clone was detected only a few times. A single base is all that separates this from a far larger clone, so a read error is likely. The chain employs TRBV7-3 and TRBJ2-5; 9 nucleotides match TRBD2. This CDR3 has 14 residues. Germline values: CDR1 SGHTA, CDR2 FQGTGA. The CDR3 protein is CARSPVAGVETQYF. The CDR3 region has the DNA TGTGCCCGCAGCCCAGTAGCGGGAGTAGAGACCCAGTACTTC. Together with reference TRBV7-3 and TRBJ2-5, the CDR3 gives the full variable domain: GAGVSQTPSNKVTEKGKYVELRCDPISGHTALYWYRQSLGQGPEFLIYFQGTGAADDSGLPNDRFFAVRPEGSVSTLKIQRTERGDSAVYLCARSPVAGVETQYFGPGTRLLVL.

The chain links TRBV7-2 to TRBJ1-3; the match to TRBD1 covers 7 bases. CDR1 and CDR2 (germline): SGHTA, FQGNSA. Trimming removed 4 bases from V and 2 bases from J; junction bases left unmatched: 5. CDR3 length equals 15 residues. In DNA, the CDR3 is TGTGCCAGCAGCTACAGGGGTCTGGCTGGAAACACCATATATTTT. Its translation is CASSYRGLAGNTIYF.

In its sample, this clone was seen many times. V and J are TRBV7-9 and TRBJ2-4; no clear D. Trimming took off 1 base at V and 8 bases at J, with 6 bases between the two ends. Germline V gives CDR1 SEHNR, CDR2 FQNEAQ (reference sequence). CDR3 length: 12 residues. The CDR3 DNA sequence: TGTGCCAGCAGCTTAGATGCAGACATTCAGTACTTC. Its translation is CASSLDADIQYF.

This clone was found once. The CDR3 nucleotides are TGTGCCAGCAGTTGGGCCGGCTACGAGCAGTACTTC. Translated, it gives CASSWAGYEQYF. The genes are TRBV6-1 and TRBJ2-7; D gene ambiguous. This CDR3 spans 12 amino acids. V was cut by 5 bases and J by 3 bases, with 8 bases left in between. Germline V gene data show CDR1 as MNHNS and CDR2 as SASEGT.

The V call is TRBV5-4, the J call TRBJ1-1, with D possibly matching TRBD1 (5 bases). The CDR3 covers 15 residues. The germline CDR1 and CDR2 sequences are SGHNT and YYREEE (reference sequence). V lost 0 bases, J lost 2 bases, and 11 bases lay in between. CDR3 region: CASSLAPGPNTEAFF. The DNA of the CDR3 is TGTGCCAGCAGCTTGGCGCCAGGGCCAAACACTGAAGCTTTCTTT.

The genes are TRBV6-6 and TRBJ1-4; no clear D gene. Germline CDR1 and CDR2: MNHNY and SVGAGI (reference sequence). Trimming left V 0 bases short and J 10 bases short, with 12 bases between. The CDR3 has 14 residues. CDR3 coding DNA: TGTGCCAGCAGTTACTCGGAGCAGGCCGGAAAACTGTTTTTT. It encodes CASSYSEQAGKLFF.

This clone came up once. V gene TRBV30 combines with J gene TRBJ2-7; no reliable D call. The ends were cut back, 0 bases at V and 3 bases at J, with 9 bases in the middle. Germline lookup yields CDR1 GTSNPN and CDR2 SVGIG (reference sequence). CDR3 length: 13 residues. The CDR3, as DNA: TGTGCCTGGAGTGTTGGCGAAAGCTACGAGCAGTACTTC. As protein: CAWSVGESYEQYF.

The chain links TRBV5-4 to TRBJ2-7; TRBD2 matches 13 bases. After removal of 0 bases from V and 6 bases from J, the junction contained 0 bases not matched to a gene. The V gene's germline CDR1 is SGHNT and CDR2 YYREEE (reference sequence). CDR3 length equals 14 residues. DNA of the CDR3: TGTGCCAGCAGCTTGGGACTAGCGGGAGGCGAGCAGTACTTC. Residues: CASSLGLAGGEQYF.

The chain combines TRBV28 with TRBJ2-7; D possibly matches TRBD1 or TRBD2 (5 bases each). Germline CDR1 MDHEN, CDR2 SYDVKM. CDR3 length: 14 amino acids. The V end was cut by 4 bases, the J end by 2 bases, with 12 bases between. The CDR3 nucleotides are TGTGCCAGCAGTTCCCCCGGGGCCACCTACGAGCAGTACTTC. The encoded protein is CASSSPGATYEQYF.

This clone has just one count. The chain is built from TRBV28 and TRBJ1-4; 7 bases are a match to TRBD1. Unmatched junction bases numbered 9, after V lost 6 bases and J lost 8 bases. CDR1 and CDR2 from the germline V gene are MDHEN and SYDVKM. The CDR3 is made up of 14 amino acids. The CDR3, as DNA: TGTGCCAGCAGCTTGACAGGGCTTGAAGAAAAACTGTTTTTT. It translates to CASSLTGLEEKLFF.

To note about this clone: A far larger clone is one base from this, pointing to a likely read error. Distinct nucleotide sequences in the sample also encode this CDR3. The CDR3 nucleotides read TGTGCCAGCAGCCTGGCCCAACTAGCGGGAGGGCAGCAGTACTTC. This translates into CASSLAQLAGGQQYF. The gene calls are TRBV5-4 and TRBJ2-7; 13 bases are a match to TRBD2. V shed 4 bases, J shed 8 bases, and the junction held 9 bases outside the gene matches. The germline CDR1 and CDR2 sequences are SGHNT and YYREEE (reference sequence). The CDR3 loop spans 15 amino acids.

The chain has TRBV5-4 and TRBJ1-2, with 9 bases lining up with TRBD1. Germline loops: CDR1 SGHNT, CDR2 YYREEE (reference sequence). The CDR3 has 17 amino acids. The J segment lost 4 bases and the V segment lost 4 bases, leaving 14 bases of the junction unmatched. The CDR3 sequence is CASSTTGGAARGYGYTF. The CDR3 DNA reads TGTGCCAGCAGCACCACAGGGGGCGCGGCCAGAGGCTATGGCTACACCTTC.

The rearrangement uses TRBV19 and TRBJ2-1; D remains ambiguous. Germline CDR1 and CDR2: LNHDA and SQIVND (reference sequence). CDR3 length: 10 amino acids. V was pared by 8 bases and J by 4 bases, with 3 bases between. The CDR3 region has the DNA TGTGCCAGTGGGTACAATGAGCAGTTCTTC. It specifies CASGYNEQFF.

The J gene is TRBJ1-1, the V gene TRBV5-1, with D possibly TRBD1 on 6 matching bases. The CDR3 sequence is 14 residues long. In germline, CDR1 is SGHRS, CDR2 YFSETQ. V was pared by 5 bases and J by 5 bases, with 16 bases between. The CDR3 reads CASSRQDPRTEAFF. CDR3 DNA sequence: TGCGCCAGCAGTCGACAGGACCCGAGGACTGAAGCTTTCTTT.

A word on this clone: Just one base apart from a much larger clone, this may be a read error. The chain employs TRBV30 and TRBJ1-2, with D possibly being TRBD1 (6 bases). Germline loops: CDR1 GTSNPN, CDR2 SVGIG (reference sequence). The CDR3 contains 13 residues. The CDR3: CAWSRTENYGCTF. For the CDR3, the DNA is TGTGCCTGGAGTCGGACAGAGAACTATGGCTGCACCTTC.

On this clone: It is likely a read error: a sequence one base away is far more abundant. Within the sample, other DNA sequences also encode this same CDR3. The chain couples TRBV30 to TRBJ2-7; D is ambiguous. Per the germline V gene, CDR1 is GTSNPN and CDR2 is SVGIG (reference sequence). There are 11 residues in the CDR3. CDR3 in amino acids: CAWERNYEQYF. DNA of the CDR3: TGTGCCTGGGAACGTAACTACGAACAGTACTTC.

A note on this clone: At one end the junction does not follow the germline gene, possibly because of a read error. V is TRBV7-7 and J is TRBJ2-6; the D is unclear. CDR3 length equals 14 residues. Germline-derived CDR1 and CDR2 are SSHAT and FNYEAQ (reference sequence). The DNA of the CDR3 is TGTGCTAGCAGACCGACCCCTGGGGCCAACGTCCTGACTTTC. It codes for CASRPTPGANVLTF.

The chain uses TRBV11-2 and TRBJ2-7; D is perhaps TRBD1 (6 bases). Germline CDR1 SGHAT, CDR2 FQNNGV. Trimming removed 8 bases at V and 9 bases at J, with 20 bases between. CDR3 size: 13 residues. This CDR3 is CASGRTASSGQYF. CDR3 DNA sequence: TGTGCCAGCGGCAGGACAGCTTCTTCTGGGCAGTACTTC.

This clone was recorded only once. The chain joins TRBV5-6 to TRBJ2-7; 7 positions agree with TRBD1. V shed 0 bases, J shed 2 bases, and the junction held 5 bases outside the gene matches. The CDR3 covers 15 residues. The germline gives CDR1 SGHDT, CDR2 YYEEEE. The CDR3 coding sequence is TGTGCCAGCAGCTTGGGTGGGCAGGGGGCCTACGAGCAGTACTTC. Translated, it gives CASSLGGQGAYEQYF.

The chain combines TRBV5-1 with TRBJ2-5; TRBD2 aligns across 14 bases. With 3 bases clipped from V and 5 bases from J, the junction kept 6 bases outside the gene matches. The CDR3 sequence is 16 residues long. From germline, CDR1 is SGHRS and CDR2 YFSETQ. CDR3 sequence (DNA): TGCGCCAGCAGCTCTGGGACTAGCGGGAGTGGGGAGACCCAGTACTTC. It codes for CASSSGTSGSGETQYF.

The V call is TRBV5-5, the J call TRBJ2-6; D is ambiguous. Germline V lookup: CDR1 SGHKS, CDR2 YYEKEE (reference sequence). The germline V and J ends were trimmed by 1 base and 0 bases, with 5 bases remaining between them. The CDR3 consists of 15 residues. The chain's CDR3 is CASSLRTSGANVLTF. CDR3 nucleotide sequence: TGTGCCAGCAGCTTGAGAACCTCTGGGGCCAACGTCCTGACTTTC.

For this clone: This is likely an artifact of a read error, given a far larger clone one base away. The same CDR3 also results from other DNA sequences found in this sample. The CDR3 DNA reads as TGTGCCTGGAGCGTACTGCAGGGTGGGACCCAGTACTTC. This sequence encodes CAWSVLQGGTQYF. The V gene is TRBV30, the J gene TRBJ2-5, with D possibly being TRBD1 (5 bases). The length of the CDR3 is 13 residues. Germline V CDR1 and CDR2: GTSNPN, SVGIG (reference sequence). Trimming cost V 3 bases and J 7 bases, with 15 bases left between them. The full variable domain, with the rest looked up from reference TRBV30 and TRBJ2-5, is SQTIHQWPATLVQPVGSPLSLECTVEGTSNPNLYWYRQAAGRGLQLLFYSVGIGQISSEVPQNLSASRPQDRQFILSSKKLLLSDSGFYLCAWSVLQGGTQYFGPGTRLLVL.

The CDR3 region has the DNA TGTGCCAGTAGTATAGATTATTGGCAGACGTACACTGAAGCTTTCTTT. Its translation: CASSIDYWQTYTEAFF. The rearrangement uses TRBV19 and TRBJ1-1; D is ambiguous. Germline V lookup: CDR1 LNHDA, CDR2 SQIVND (reference sequence). The CDR3 length is 16 residues. The ends were cut back, 0 bases at V and 3 bases at J, with 14 bases in the middle.

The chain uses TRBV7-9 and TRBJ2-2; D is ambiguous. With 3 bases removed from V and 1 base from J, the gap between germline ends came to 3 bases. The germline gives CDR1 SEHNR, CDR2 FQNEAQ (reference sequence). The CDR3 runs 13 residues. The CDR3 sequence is CASSLMNTGELFF. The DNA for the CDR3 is TGTGCCAGCAGCTTGATGAACACCGGGGAGCTGTTTTTT.

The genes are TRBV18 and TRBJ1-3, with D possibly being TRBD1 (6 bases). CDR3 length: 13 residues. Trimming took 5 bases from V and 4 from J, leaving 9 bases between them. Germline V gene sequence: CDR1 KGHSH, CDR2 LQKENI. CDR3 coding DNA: TGTGCCAGCTCAACCGGGACAGGAAACACCATATATTTT. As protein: CASSTGTGNTIYF.

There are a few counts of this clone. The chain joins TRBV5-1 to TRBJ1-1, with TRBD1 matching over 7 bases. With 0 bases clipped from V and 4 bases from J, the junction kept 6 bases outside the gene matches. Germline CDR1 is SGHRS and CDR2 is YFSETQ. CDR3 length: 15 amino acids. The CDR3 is CASSLEGADSTEAFF. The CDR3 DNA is TGCGCCAGCAGCTTGGAGGGGGCAGACAGCACTGAAGCTTTCTTT.